This T cell receptor beta chain was documented in a study of cytomegalovirus exposure and HLA in healthy donors. Findings of the study overall: About 87% or about 30% of the time was how often most TCR beta V segments were productive, according to an earlier analysis. Later genetic work tied a missense DCLRE1C variant to beta-chain V and J trimming. In vitro work confirmed that three CMV-associated chains recognize CMV antigens.

Germline CDR1 reads SGDLS; CDR2 reads YYNGEE. With V trimmed by 2 bases and J by 1 base, 1 base remained unmatched. CDR3 length: 15 amino acids. In the PCR, 60 Vbeta and 13 Jbeta primers were used. Assay: immunoSEQ multiplex PCR; the TCRdb copy retains only in-frame clones and omits some. The sample gives fewer than 110,000 clones, about 81% of which show up once; approximately 2.6% is in the top ten. Regarding this clone: What it recognizes is unknown.

This TCR was sampled from a man aged 25 to 40 in good health and CMV-seropositive. This sequence joins TRBV9 and TRBJ2-2; 8 bases are shared with TRBD1. Sample: PBMCs. CDR3 protein: CASSVGQGNTGELFF. CDR3 bases: TGTGCCAGCAGCGTTGGACAGGGGAACACCGGGGAGCTGTTTTTT. Based on the CDR3 plus reference TRBV9 and TRBJ2-2, the full variable domain is DSGVTQTPKHLITATGQRVTLRCSPRSGDLSVYWYQQSLDQGLQFLIQYYNGEERAKGNILERFSAQQFPDLHSELNLSSLELGDSALYFCASSVGQGNTGELFFGEGSRLTVL.